This entry is about one T cell receptor (beta chain). Its antigen is unidentified. Method: immunoSEQ multiplex PCR; TCRdb's copy keeps in-frame clones and lacks some. The table includes approximately 200,000 clones, about 89% detected once. This entry comes from a study of T cell responses to AZD1222 COVID-19 vaccine. Broader study findings: Per reports, nearly half of all spike-specific TCRs target regions that are unmutated in variants. At study baseline, merely roughly 6 AZD1222 recipients were seropositive.

This receptor was obtained from an adult who received the AZD1222 COVID-19 vaccine. The specimen comprised peripheral blood, sampled 28 days after the second AZD1222 dose.

CDR3 nucleotide sequence: TGTGCCAGCAGTTTAAGCGGGAGGGAGACCCAGTACTTC. Translating gives CASSLSGRETQYF. V gene TRBV12-3 or TRBV12-4 combines with J gene TRBJ2-5; TRBD2 agrees at 9 bases. J lost 5 bases, V lost 2 bases, and 0 bases had no gene match. The CDR3 extends over 13 amino acids.